One and the same sample provided the 20 T cell receptor beta chains below, sequenced in a study of blood T cells in healthy people across ages. Sample-barcoded 5' priming and a J-beta primer mix drove a second PCR of roughly 7 to 11 cycles. TCRdb called the 5' RACE reads again in MiXCR, with one record for every CDR3 protein. The table has over a million distinct CDR3 sequences, around 43% seen once; the top ten hold under 20%. Sequenced material: blood. The receptors were gathered from an older woman in good health.

CDR3 amino acids: CASTLMDSNTEAFF. The CDR3 DNA reads as TGTGCCAGCACCCTGATGGACAGTAACACTGAAGCTTTCTTT. V is TRBV14 and J is TRBJ1-1; possibly TRBD1 for D (6 bases). Trimming took off 7 bases at V and 2 bases at J, with 14 bases between the two ends. CDR3 length: 14 residues. Per germline, CDR1 SGHDN and CDR2 FVKESK.

The chain joins TRBV2 to TRBJ2-1; TRBD2 agrees at 7 bases. Germline values: CDR1 SNHLY, CDR2 FYNNEI. V lost 6 bases and J lost 5; bases outside the gene matches: 10. CDR3 length: 15 residues. CDR3 in amino acids: CASSGLVSKDNEQFF. CDR3 nucleotides: TGTGCCAGCAGCGGACTAGTGAGTAAGGACAATGAGCAGTTCTTC. The full variable domain, with the rest looked up from reference TRBV2 and TRBJ2-1, is EPEVTQTPSHQVTQMGQEVILRCVPISNHLYFYWYRQILGQKVEFLVSFYNNEISEKSEIFDDQFSVERPDGSNFTLKIRSTKLEDSAMYFCASSGLVSKDNEQFFGPGTRLTVL.

The chain is built from TRBV11-2 and TRBJ2-1, with 10 bases aligning to TRBD2. This CDR3 has 13 amino acids. The V and J ends lost 5 bases and 11 bases, in that order; junction bases with no gene match: 6. CDR1 and CDR2 (germline): SGHAT, FQNNGV. This chain's CDR3 is CASSLWTSGKQFF. The CDR3 DNA sequence: TGTGCCAGCAGCCTATGGACTAGCGGAAAGCAGTTCTTC.

There are many counts of this clonotype. The gene calls are TRBV28 and TRBJ2-4, with a possible D match to TRBD2 (5 bases). CDR1 and CDR2 (germline): MDHEN, SYDVKM. V dropped 3 bases and J dropped 0 bases, with 6 bases sitting between them. The CDR3 sequence is 14 residues long. In nucleotides, the CDR3 is TGTGCCAGCAGTTTCGGACTAGCCAAAAACATTCAGTACTTC. This gives the protein CASSFGLAKNIQYF.

V usage is TRBV5-1 and J usage is TRBJ2-1, with 9 bases lining up with TRBD2. The DNA end lines up better with TRBJ2-7; the J call may be wrong. The CDR3 loop spans 14 amino acids. Germline-derived CDR1 and CDR2 are SGHRS and YFSETQ. The CDR3 DNA reads TGCGCCAGCAAGCGACTAGCGGCCAACAATGAGCAGTACTTC. Translating gives CASKRLAANNEQYF.

This chain links TRBV15 with TRBJ2-1; TRBD1 matches 7 bases. The CDR3 has 15 amino acids. V shed 3 bases and J 6 bases; nucleotides not matched to a gene: 8. Per germline, CDR1 LNHNV and CDR2 YYDKDF (reference sequence). The CDR3 sequence is CATSSRTGGVNEQFF. The CDR3 DNA is TGTGCCACCAGCAGCCGGACAGGTGGGGTCAATGAGCAGTTCTTC.

With respect to this clonotype: The junction and the germline gene differ at one end; a read error may be behind it. The chain is built from TRBV5-8 and TRBJ2-3; no reliable D call. The germline V gene has CDR1 SGHTS and CDR2 YDEGEE. The CDR3 totals 17 residues. CDR3 in amino acids: CACSLGSIGSPTDTQYF. The DNA for the CDR3 is TGTGCCTGCAGCTTGGGCAGTATAGGGTCCCCCACAGATACGCAGTATTTT.

This clonotype occurred a few times. The chain carries TRBV9 and TRBJ1-2, with TRBD1 matching over 9 bases. Germline-derived CDR1 and CDR2 are SGDLS and YYNGEE. The V and J ends lost 0 bases and 3 bases, in that order; junction bases with no gene match: 3. The CDR3 contains 15 residues. The CDR3 reads CASSVDGDRDYGYTF. The DNA for the CDR3 is TGTGCCAGCAGCGTAGACGGGGACAGGGACTATGGCTACACCTTC.

The chain has TRBV30 and TRBJ2-1, with 8 bases lining up with TRBD2. CDR1 is GTSNPN, CDR2 SVGIG, per germline (reference sequence). Unmatched junction bases numbered 11, after V lost 0 bases and J lost 7 bases. The CDR3 sequence is 16 residues long. The CDR3, as DNA: TGTGCCTGGAGTGTACAAGGGAGCGGGAGACGGAATGAGCAGTTCTTC. Its protein is CAWSVQGSGRRNEQFF.

Only a few counts were recorded for this clonotype. The chain uses TRBV27 and TRBJ2-1; possibly TRBD2 for D (6 bases). CDR3 length equals 15 residues. Germline lookup yields CDR1 MNHEY and CDR2 SMNVEV (reference sequence). The V gene lost 3 bases and the J gene lost 0 bases, with 9 bases spanning the gap. The CDR3 DNA reads TGTGCCAGCAGTTTGGAGGGCCTCTCCTACAATGAGCAGTTCTTC. Protein: CASSLEGLSYNEQFF.

This chain joins TRBV19 and TRBJ2-7; 14 bases agree with TRBD2. The J call could be wrong; TRBJ2-5 is a better fit for the DNA end. There are 19 residues in the CDR3. Germline CDR1 and CDR2: LNHDA and SQIVND (reference sequence). This CDR3 reads CASSLPRSGTSGSKETQYF. The CDR3 DNA sequence: TGTGCCAGTAGTTTACCTCGCTCGGGGACTAGCGGGAGTAAGGAGACCCAGTACTTC.

The table lists this clonotype with a few counts. The chain links TRBV7-2 to TRBJ2-5; the D gene is possibly TRBD2 (5 bases). V was trimmed by 1 base and J by 3 bases, leaving 12 bases between them. Germline CDR1 and CDR2: SGHTA and FQGNSA. This CDR3 comprises 15 residues. CDR3 amino acids: CASSLVRSGEETQYF. The CDR3 region has the DNA TGTGCCAGCAGCTTAGTTCGGAGCGGAGAAGAGACCCAGTACTTC.

The rearrangement links TRBV14 to TRBJ2-1; D is possibly TRBD2 (5 bases). The J call may not be correct, given that the DNA end is closer to TRBJ2-7. CDR1 and CDR2 (germline): SGHDN, FVKESK. This CDR3 has 17 amino acids. The CDR3 loop reads CASSQIAWSGSYNEQYF. The CDR3 bases are TGTGCCAGCAGCCAAATCGCCTGGAGCGGTTCCTACAATGAGCAGTACTTC.

Here the CDR3 DNA reads TGTGCCAGCAGCTTAAGGGGTAGGGGGGGGACAGATACGCAGTATTTT. Its protein product is CASSLRGRGGTDTQYF. This rearrangement joins TRBV7-9 to TRBJ2-3; tentatively, D is TRBD2 (7 bases). Trimming removed 2 bases at V and 3 bases at J, with 15 bases between. The germline gives CDR1 SEHNR, CDR2 FQNEAQ (reference sequence). The CDR3 consists of 16 residues.

J is TRBJ2-3 and V is TRBV6-7; D unclear. TRBV6-7 is an ORF, with its function uncertain. V lost 8 bases to trimming and J lost 2 bases, with 23 bases between them. The CDR3 extends over 17 amino acids. The CDR3 here is CASADHGHRESTDTQYF. CDR3 in DNA: TGTGCCAGCGCCGATCACGGCCACAGAGAATCCACAGATACGCAGTATTTT.

With respect to this clonotype: It may be a read error: a sequence one base away is much more abundant. This chain uses TRBV9 with TRBJ2-1; D possibly corresponds to TRBD2 (5 bases). Germline values: CDR1 SGDLS, CDR2 YYNGEE. This CDR3 contains 13 residues. The DNA for the CDR3 is TGTACCAGCAGCGTAAGTCCTAGCCATGAGCAGTTCTTC. Residues: CTSSVSPSHEQFF.

The chain links TRBV5-8 to TRBJ2-1; D is possibly TRBD1 or TRBD2 (5 bases each). CDR3 length equals 16 residues. V was clipped by 0 bases and J by 8 bases, with 18 bases between them. Germline V lookup: CDR1 SGHTS, CDR2 YDEGEE. The CDR3 here is CASSLDSGQGFDEQFF. CDR3 sequence (DNA): TGTGCCAGCAGCTTGGATTCGGGGCAAGGATTTGATGAGCAGTTCTTC.

This chain connects TRBV5-1 to TRBJ2-3; the match to TRBD2 covers 7 bases. Germline loops: CDR1 SGHRS, CDR2 YFSETQ. The CDR3 loop spans 15 amino acids. Germline trimming cut 1 base from V and 2 bases from J; bases unmatched to any gene: 4. For the CDR3, the DNA is TGCGCCAGCAGCTTGACTAGCGAAACCACAGATACGCAGTATTTT. It specifies CASSLTSETTDTQYF.

The chain employs TRBV7-9 and TRBJ2-5; 7 bases agree with TRBD2. The CDR3 contains 16 residues. J gave up 11 bases and V 2 bases, and 17 bases lay outside the gene matches. CDR1 SEHNR and CDR2 FQNEAQ come from the germline V gene (reference sequence). The chain's CDR3 is CASSLIAGDTYGEQYF. CDR3 DNA sequence: TGTGCCAGCAGCTTAATCGCGGGAGATACCTACGGGGAGCAGTACTTC.

About this clonotype: At one end, the junction sequence differs from germline, possibly due to a read error. This chain connects TRBV5-1 to TRBJ2-7, with D unclear. CDR1 and CDR2 from the germline V gene are SGHRS and YFSETQ. The CDR3 sequence is 14 residues long. The CDR3 bases are TGTGCCAGCAGCTTAGATAGGCCGTCCTACGAGCAGTACTTC. This translates into CASSLDRPSYEQYF.